These 29 T cell receptor beta chains were sequenced from one sample in a study of OX40 agonist ivuxolimab in advanced cancers. The table came from immunoSEQ multiplex PCR; TCRdb's copy has only in-frame clones and leaves some out. The data show more than 35,000 clones, 65% to 85% seen once. The sequencing used CD4+ or CD8+ T cells sorted from blood, collected in a trial of the OX40 agonist ivuxolimab. The receptors originated from an adult with an advanced solid tumor such as melanoma, head and neck, liver or kidney cancer.

The chain employs TRBV11-2 and TRBJ2-1; 12 nucleotides line up with TRBD2. The CDR3 covers 18 residues. V shed 4 bases, J shed 2 bases, and the junction held 9 bases outside the gene matches. Per the germline V gene, CDR1 is SGHAT and CDR2 is FQNNGV. CDR3 loop: CASSSGTSGRGTYNEQFF. CDR3 bases: TGTGCCAGCAGCTCCGGGACTAGCGGGCGAGGGACCTACAATGAGCAGTTCTTC.

This chain links TRBV30 with TRBJ2-1; the D is unclear. The germline gives CDR1 GTSNPN, CDR2 SVGIG (reference sequence). V gave up 0 bases and J gave up 6 bases, with 6 bases separating them. This CDR3 region has 12 residues. The DNA for the CDR3 is TGTGCCTGGAGTGTCCCACTCAATGAGCAGTTCTTC. It translates to CAWSVPLNEQFF.

The chain combines TRBV7-9 with TRBJ2-1; D could derive from TRBD1 or TRBD2 (5 bases each). The CDR3 extends over 15 amino acids. V gave up 4 bases and J gave up 0 bases, with 10 bases separating them. The germline gives CDR1 SEHNR, CDR2 FQNEAQ (reference sequence). This CDR3 is CASSSGRSSYNEQFF. CDR3 nucleotide sequence: TGTGCCAGCAGCTCGGGACGCAGCTCCTACAATGAGCAGTTCTTC.

This chain connects TRBV5-1 to TRBJ2-4; the match to TRBD2 covers 8 bases. This CDR3 has 19 residues. Germline V gives CDR1 SGHRS, CDR2 YFSETQ. V gave up 0 bases and J gave up 2 bases; unmatched junction bases: 13. CDR3 sequence reads: CASSLVAGGGPGTKNIQYF. CDR3 nucleotide sequence: TGCGCCAGCAGCTTGGTTGCGGGAGGAGGGCCCGGCACCAAAAACATTCAGTACTTC.

The chain uses TRBV14 and TRBJ2-2; D not certain. Trimming pared 3 bases from V and 4 bases from J, leaving 21 bases between. Germline CDR1 and CDR2: SGHDN and FVKESK. The CDR3 contains 18 residues. CDR3 sequence: CASSHVPSLRFPTGELFF. The CDR3 coding sequence is TGTGCCAGCAGCCATGTTCCCAGTCTAAGGTTCCCCACCGGGGAGCTGTTTTTT.

The V gene is TRBV5-4, the J gene TRBJ2-5; no clear D gene. The DNA end favors TRBJ2-7, so the J call may be wrong. Germline V CDR1 and CDR2: SGHNT, YYREEE (reference sequence). CDR3 length equals 16 residues. CDR3 nucleotides: TGTGCCAGCAGCTTGACCCCGGACGCACCATCCTACGAGCAGTACTTC. Encoded protein: CASSLTPDAPSYEQYF.

The chain couples TRBV6-4 to TRBJ2-1; no firm D call. The germline V gene has CDR1 MRHNA and CDR2 SNTAGT. Trimming cost V 3 bases and J 0 bases, with 9 bases left between them. This CDR3 spans 15 amino acids. CDR3 nucleotides: TGTGCCAGCAGTGATTTGCTTCGCTCCTACAATGAGCAGTTCTTC. It codes for CASSDLLRSYNEQFF.

The V gene is TRBV11-2, the J gene TRBJ1-5, with 9 bases that match TRBD1. The germline gives CDR1 SGHAT, CDR2 FQNNGV. The CDR3 has 14 amino acids. V shed 5 bases and J 5 bases; nucleotides not matched to a gene: 4. This chain's CDR3 is CASSLRDRDQPQHF. The CDR3 DNA sequence: TGTGCCAGCAGCCTCCGGGACAGGGATCAGCCCCAGCATTTT.

This sequence joins TRBV18 and TRBJ2-5; D is unresolved. Looked up from germline, CDR1 is KGHSH and CDR2 is LQKENI. CDR3 length: 12 amino acids. Trimming cost V 3 bases and J 0 bases, with 2 bases left between them. In nucleotides, the CDR3 is TGTGCCAGCTCACCGTACCAAGAGACCCAGTACTTC. It codes for CASSPYQETQYF.

The genes are TRBV18 and TRBJ1-2; 8 bases align to TRBD1. Germline values: CDR1 KGHSH, CDR2 LQKENI. The CDR3 covers 14 residues. The V segment lost 3 bases and the J segment 3 bases; nucleotides outside the gene matches: 3. CDR3 bases: TGTGCCAGCTCACCGGACAGGGAATACTATGGCTACACCTTC. The encoded protein is CASSPDREYYGYTF.

The V and J genes are TRBV9 and TRBJ2-3; TRBD2 matches at 9 bases. This CDR3 is built from 16 residues. The V gene's germline CDR1 is SGDLS and CDR2 YYNGEE. Trimming removed 3 bases from V and 0 bases from J; junction bases left unmatched: 5. DNA for the CDR3: TGTGCCAGCAGCGGGAGACTAGCGGAGAGCACAGATACGCAGTATTTT. Translated: CASSGRLAESTDTQYF.

This clone showed up just a few times. An end of the junction differs from the germline gene, which may be a read error. V and J are TRBV2 and TRBJ2-1, with 13 bases matching TRBD2. The CDR3 is 15 residues long. Per the germline V gene, CDR1 is SNHLY and CDR2 is FYNNEI. The CDR3 loop reads CASSVGLAGEGGAVF. Here the CDR3 DNA reads TGTGCCAGCAGTGTTGGACTAGCGGGAGAGGGGGGCGCGGTCTTC.

The rearrangement joins TRBV7-9 to TRBJ2-1; 10 bases are shared with TRBD2. This CDR3 contains 15 residues. V was clipped by 1 base and J by 7 bases; unmatched bases: 4. Germline loops: CDR1 SEHNR, CDR2 FQNEAQ (reference sequence). The CDR3 sequence is CASSLGLAGVNEQFF. CDR3 nucleotide sequence: TGTGCCAGCAGCTTAGGGCTAGCGGGAGTAAATGAGCAGTTCTTC.

The chain employs TRBV6-1 and TRBJ2-7; TRBD1 aligns across 7 bases. The length of the CDR3 is 12 residues. Germline-derived CDR1 and CDR2 are MNHNS and SASEGT. Germline trimming cut 10 bases from V and 5 bases from J; bases unmatched to any gene: 8. The CDR3 region is CATTQGWDEQYF. For the CDR3, the DNA is TGTGCCACCACACAGGGGTGGGACGAGCAGTACTTC.

The gene calls are TRBV2 and TRBJ2-3; 8 bases fit TRBD2. Per germline, CDR1 SNHLY and CDR2 FYNNEI. The V segment lost 6 bases and the J segment 4 bases; nucleotides outside the gene matches: 12. This CDR3 region has 16 residues. Here the CDR3 reads CASSPIGTSHPDTQYF. In DNA form, the CDR3 reads TGTGCCAGCAGCCCGATCGGGACTAGTCACCCAGATACGCAGTATTTT.

The CDR3 DNA follows: TGCGCCAGCAGCCCACGGACAGGGACGTTCGAGCAGTACTTC. Its protein is CASSPRTGTFEQYF. The chain joins TRBV4-1 to TRBJ2-5; 8 bases are shared with TRBD1. The J call is uncertain, as TRBJ2-7 better fits the DNA end. From germline, CDR1 is MGHRA and CDR2 YSYEKL. The CDR3 has 14 amino acids.

The rearrangement uses TRBV7-2 and TRBJ2-7, with D uncertain. With 1 base removed from V and 2 bases from J, the gap between germline ends came to 6 bases. The CDR3 contains 13 residues. CDR1 is SGHTA, CDR2 FQGNSA, per germline. The CDR3: CASSLGYPYEQYF. CDR3 bases: TGTGCCAGCAGCTTAGGGTATCCCTACGAGCAGTACTTC.

The CDR3 protein is CATSRDDSQQFF. The CDR3 DNA sequence: TGTGCCACCAGCAGAGATGACTCACAGCAGTTCTTC. The rearrangement links TRBV15 to TRBJ2-1; no clear D gene. This CDR3 is 12 amino acids long. CDR1 LNHNV and CDR2 YYDKDF come from the germline V gene (reference sequence). Trimming stripped 0 bases from V and 11 bases from J, with 8 bases between. Full variable domain (rest looked up from reference TRBV15 and TRBJ2-1): DAMVIQNPRYQVTQFGKPVTLSCSQTLNHNVMYWYQQKSSQAPKLLFHYYDKDFNNEADTPDNFQSRRPNTSFCFLDIRSPGLGDTAMYLCATSRDDSQQFFGPGTRLTVL.

The chain employs TRBV2 and TRBJ2-1, with D tentatively TRBD2 (5 bases). This CDR3 has 15 residues. Per the germline V gene, CDR1 is SNHLY and CDR2 is FYNNEI. The V end was cut by 5 bases, the J end by 8 bases, with 19 bases between. For the CDR3, the DNA is TGTGCCAGCAGTTTTACTAGTGGCGGGCACCATGAGCAGTTCTTC. Amino acids: CASSFTSGGHHEQFF.

This chain joins TRBV5-4 and TRBJ1-2; a possible D gene is TRBD1 (5 bases). Trimming shortened V by 2 bases and J by 5 bases, and 16 bases separated the two germline ends. The CDR3 loop spans 15 amino acids. CDR1 and CDR2 from the germline V gene are SGHNT and YYREEE (reference sequence). CDR3 DNA sequence: TGTGCCAGCAGCTTAGGTGTGGACACCCAATATGGCTACACCTTC. It translates to CASSLGVDTQYGYTF.

This chain links TRBV9 with TRBJ2-5, with 7 bases aligning to TRBD1. The trim removed 1 base at V and 3 bases at J, leaving 6 bases unmatched. Germline V lookup: CDR1 SGDLS, CDR2 YYNGEE. The CDR3 length is 15 residues. The CDR3 spells CASSVSRTGKETQYF. The CDR3 nucleotides read TGTGCCAGCAGCGTATCCCGGACAGGAAAAGAGACCCAGTACTTC.

The chain recombines TRBV6-5 with TRBJ2-2, with TRBD2 matching over 11 bases. The length of the CDR3 is 16 residues. The V segment lost 0 bases and the J segment 5 bases; nucleotides outside the gene matches: 2. Per the germline V gene, CDR1 is MNHEY and CDR2 is SVGAGI. The CDR3 protein is CASSYSRLAGTGELFF. For the CDR3, the DNA is TGTGCCAGCAGTTACTCGAGACTAGCGGGGACCGGGGAGCTGTTTTTT.

This rearrangement joins TRBV5-4 to TRBJ2-7, with a possible D match to TRBD2 (5 bases). The germline CDR1 and CDR2 sequences are SGHNT and YYREEE (reference sequence). V was pared by 6 bases and J by 1 base, with 17 bases between. This CDR3 contains 15 residues. In DNA form, the CDR3 reads TGTGCCAGCACGCCAGAGCCCACTAGTTCCTACGAGCAGTACTTC. It is translated as CASTPEPTSSYEQYF. Complete variable domain (other parts from reference TRBV5-4 and TRBJ2-7): ETGVTQSPTHLIKTRGQQVTLRCSSQSGHNTVSWYQQALGQGPQFIFQYYREEENGRGNFPPRFSGLQFPNYSSELNVNALELDDSALYLCASTPEPTSSYEQYFGPGTRLTVT.

This clone turned up a few times. The V and J genes are TRBV7-2 and TRBJ1-6; TRBD1 is a possible D gene (5 bases). CDR3 length: 14 amino acids. With 5 bases removed from V and 10 bases from J, the gap between germline ends came to 15 bases. Germline-derived CDR1 and CDR2 are SGHTA and FQGNSA. CDR3 sequence reads: CASSGGGLGSPLHF. The CDR3 nucleotides read TGTGCCAGCAGCGGTGGGGGGTTAGGGTCACCCCTCCACTTT.

The chain employs TRBV7-9 and TRBJ2-1, with D possibly called TRBD1 or TRBD2 (6 bases each). The V and J ends lost 5 bases and 5 bases respectively, with 16 bases between them. The germline V gene encodes CDR1 SEHNR and CDR2 FQNEAQ (reference sequence). CDR3 length: 15 residues. In DNA, the CDR3 is TGTGCCAGCAGCAAGCGGAGGGGGTTGGACAATGAGCAGTTCTTC. Amino acid sequence: CASSKRRGLDNEQFF.

The rearrangement joins TRBV7-9 to TRBJ1-2; 8 bases match TRBD1. The CDR3 contains 14 residues. With V trimmed by 5 bases and J by 1 base, 3 bases remained unmatched. From germline, CDR1 is SEHNR and CDR2 FQNEAQ (reference sequence). CDR3 residues: CASSPGGGNYGYTF. CDR3 in DNA: TGTGCCAGCAGCCCAGGGGGCGGTAACTATGGCTACACCTTC.

The count of this clone is one. V usage is TRBV1 and J usage is TRBJ2-5; the table's D call of TRBD2 was not tested on the DNA. TRBV1 is an annotated pseudogene. The CDR3 is 15 amino acids. CDR3 amino acids: CTSSQGGADQETQYF. CDR3 in DNA: TGCACCAGCAGCCAAGGCGGGGCGGACCAAGAGACCCAGTACTTC.

This clone appeared a single time. The chain is built from TRBV15 and TRBJ2-7; possible D gene TRBD1, 6 bases. V was trimmed by 0 bases and J by 2 bases, leaving 8 bases between them. The CDR3 sequence is 14 residues long. Germline V gene data show CDR1 as LNHNV and CDR2 as YYDKDF (reference sequence). The CDR3 DNA is TGTGCCACCAGCAGAGACACAGGGCCCTACGAGCAGTACTTC. Its translation is CATSRDTGPYEQYF.

V gene TRBV27 combines with J gene TRBJ2-7; 12 bases are a match to TRBD2. This CDR3 region has 15 residues. The trim removed 6 bases at V and 1 base at J, leaving 4 bases unmatched. Germline V gene lookup returns CDR1 MNHEY and CDR2 SMNVEV (reference sequence). CDR3 sequence: CASSVGTSGSYEQYF. The CDR3 DNA follows: TGTGCCAGCAGCGTAGGGACTAGCGGGTCCTACGAGCAGTACTTC.